The present T cell receptor beta chain was sequenced within a study of blood T cell repertoires in COVID-19. This CDR3 is 12 amino acids long. Deletions cut 4 bases from V and 4 bases from J, with 8 bases between. CDR1 and CDR2 (germline): MNHEY, SVGEGT. The data were produced by immunoSEQ multiplex PCR, yet TCRdb's version contains in-frame clones alone and is incomplete. The sample yields roughly 460,000 clones, over 85% seen once. V usage is TRBV6-2 or TRBV6-3 and J usage is TRBJ2-7; D uncertain. Sequenced sample: peripheral blood. The source of this sequence is a young man with COVID-19, enrolled during active disease. Here the CDR3 DNA reads TGTGCCAGCAGTTCCCAAGCTTACGAGCAGTACTTC. It codes for CASSSQAYEQYF.